This is a list of T cell receptor beta chains from one sample in a study of blood T cell repertoires in COVID-19. Assay: immunoSEQ multiplex PCR; the TCRdb copy retains only in-frame clones and omits some. The table records 200,000 or so clones, around 79% of them present only once. Sequenced input: peripheral blood. The receptors originated from a man aged 60-69 years with active or convalescent COVID-19. The CDR3 runs from the conserved cysteine through the conserved F or W. A D gene is named only where the DNA matches it firmly. A clone size is listed for some rows: how often the clone was seen (once, few, many), or a class if it is expanded.

clone_size | j_call | d_call | v_call | cdr3_nt | cdr3_aa
- | TRBJ1-5 | - | TRBV27 | TGTGCCAGCAGTTTGCGGTCTAGCAATCAGCCCCAGCATTTT | CASSLRSSNQPQHF
few | TRBJ1-2 | - | TRBV28 | TGTGCCAGCAGTTTACCGGACTCAGTCGGCTACACCTTC | CASSLPDSVGYTF
- | TRBJ2-1 | TRBD1 | TRBV14 | TGTGCCAGCAGCCAAGGGACAGGCATTGGGGAGCAGTTCTTC | CASSQGTGIGEQFF
- | TRBJ1-6 | TRBD1 | TRBV18 | TGTGCCAGCTCACCCGGACAGGGGGTCCCACCCCTCCACTTT | CASSPGQGVPPLHF
- | TRBJ2-2 | TRBD2 | TRBV18 | TGTGCCTCCCTACCGCTAGCGGGAGGGCCGAACACCGGGGAGCTGTTTTTT | CASLPLAGGPNTGELFF
- | TRBJ2-2 | - | TRBV4-3 | TGCGCCAGCAGCCAAGGCGCGGGACGGGAGCTGTTTTTT | CASSQGAGRELFF
- | TRBJ1-1 | - | TRBV6-5 | TGTGCCATGCGAGGAAACACTGAAGCTTTCTTT | CAMRGNTEAFF
once | TRBJ2-7 | TRBD1 | TRBV15 | TGTGCCACCAGCAGAGAAACAGGGGGCGGTCTCTCCCACGAGCAGTACTTC | CATSRETGGGLSHEQYF
- | TRBJ2-7 | - | TRBV28 | TGTGCCAGCAGTTACAGGGTCTACGAGCAGTACTTC | CASSYRVYEQYF
- | TRBJ2-1 | - | TRBV5-4 | TGTGCCGGGGGGAACGTTCCAAGCTCCTACAATGAGCAGTTCTTC | CAGGNVPSSYNEQFF
- | TRBJ2-1 | - | TRBV14 | TGTGCCAGCAGCCTTTCTAGGAAAAACAATGAGCAGTTCTTC | CASSLSRKNNEQFF
- | TRBJ2-7 | - | TRBV4-2 | TGTGCCAGCCAGCCGGACTCTAGCCGAGTACCTTACGAGCAGTACTTC | CASQPDSSRVPYEQYF
- | TRBJ1-5 | - | TRBV19 | TGTGCCAGTAGTATGTTAAGAGGAGGGCTCGTTCAGCCCCAGCATTTT | CASSMLRGGLVQPQHF
- | TRBJ2-5 | TRBD2 | TRBV27 | TGTGCCAGCAGTTCGTATAGCGGGGACTTTCAAGAGACCCAGTACTTC | CASSSYSGDFQETQYF
- | TRBJ2-5 | - | TRBV20-1 | TGCAGTGCCACACTAGAAGAGACCCAGTACTTC | CSATLEETQYF
once | TRBJ2-1 | TRBD2 | TRBV6-5 | TGTGCCAGCAGTCGGGACTACCAAACGACCAATGAGCAGTTCTTC | CASSRDYQTTNEQFF
few | TRBJ1-5 | TRBD1 | TRBV5-6 | TGTGCCAGCAGCCTCGGACAGGGAGCAGGGCCCCAGCATTTT | CASSLGQGAGPQHF
- | TRBJ1-1 | TRBD1 | TRBV28 | TGTGCCAGCTGCGAACAGGGGGCTAAGAACACTGAAGCTTTCTTT | CASCEQGAKNTEAFF
- | TRBJ1-5 | - | TRBV28 | TGTGCCAGCAGTTTAGGCCAGCCCCAGCATTTT | CASSLGQPQHF
- | TRBJ2-1 | TRBD1 | TRBV28 | TGTGCCAGCAGTCTCGGGACAGGGGGAGGAAATGAGCAGTTCTTC | CASSLGTGGGNEQFF
- | TRBJ2-2 | TRBD1 | TRBV9 | TGTGCCAGCAGCGTCCAGGGGGCGGGCACCGGGGAGCTGTTTTTT | CASSVQGAGTGELFF
- | TRBJ1-5 | - | TRBV19 | TGTGCCAGTAGTATGGTGCCAGGGGAAGTTCAGCCCCAGCATTTT | CASSMVPGEVQPQHF
- | TRBJ2-1 | TRBD1 | TRBV11-2 | TGTGCCAGCAGCCGCCGACAGGGACGAAACAATAATGAGCAGTTCTTC | CASSRRQGRNNNEQFF